The 13 T cell receptor beta chains below were found in one sample sequenced in a study of beta chain features in type 1 diabetes. Broader study findings: TCRB CDR3s from Type 1 diabetes patients were moderately but significantly shorter in all four CD4+ subsets.

Their antigens are not known. Every bit of the isolated RNA underwent reverse transcription, so sequencing read expressed TCRB transcripts. The assay was immunoSEQ multiplex PCR, and TCRdb's table has in-frame clones only and misses some. The sample shows some 700,000 clones, around 15% of them seen only once. The source material was naive CD4+ T cells from blood. The source is a young man with type 1 diabetes.

V usage is TRBV7-6 and J usage is TRBJ1-6; TRBD1 matches at 9 bases. Germline-derived CDR1 and CDR2 are SGHVS and FNYEAQ. The CDR3 length is 14 residues. With V trimmed by 5 bases and J by 7 bases, 3 bases remained unmatched. The CDR3 nucleotides read TGTGCCAGCAGCCGACAGGGGGGAAATTCACCCCTCCACTTT. Translating gives CASSRQGGNSPLHF.

A few counts support this clone. The chain is built from TRBV4-1 and TRBJ1-1, with D uncertain. Deletions cut 8 bases from V and 0 bases from J, with 13 bases between. This CDR3 comprises 14 residues. Germline V gives CDR1 MGHRA, CDR2 YSYEKL. The CDR3 sequence: CASGHRSMNTEAFF. The CDR3 DNA reads TGCGCCAGCGGTCACAGAAGTATGAACACTGAAGCTTTCTTT.

This clone was counted between two and nine times. The rearrangement links TRBV7-9 to TRBJ1-2, with D tentatively TRBD1 (5 bases). The germline gives CDR1 SEHNR, CDR2 FQNEAQ (reference sequence). V lost 3 bases and J 2 bases, leaving 13 bases between the germline ends. The CDR3 contains 15 residues. The CDR3: CASSLGQGPNYGYTF. CDR3 coding DNA: TGTGCCAGCAGCTTGGGGCAGGGACCCAACTATGGCTACACCTTC.

This clone appeared a few times. The J gene is TRBJ2-1, the V gene TRBV28, with 7 bases aligning to TRBD1. This CDR3 spans 14 amino acids. Germline values: CDR1 MDHEN, CDR2 SYDVKM. Trimming at V came to 4 bases and at J to 4 bases, leaving 4 bases not matched to a gene. CDR3 DNA: TGTGCCAGCAGTTCCCGACAGGGATACAATGAGCAGTTCTTC. This codes for CASSSRQGYNEQFF.

This chain links TRBV25-1 with TRBJ1-3; D is ambiguous. From germline, CDR1 is MGHDK and CDR2 SYGVNS. The CDR3 has 16 residues. The V and J ends lost 1 base and 0 bases respectively, with 10 bases between them. The CDR3 spells CASSESRQSSGNTIYF. CDR3 in DNA: TGTGCCAGCAGTGAATCCCGGCAGAGCTCTGGAAACACCATATATTTT. Based on the CDR3 plus reference TRBV25-1 and TRBJ1-3, the full variable domain is EADIYQTPRYLVIGTGKKITLECSQTMGHDKMYWYQQDPGMELHLIHYSYGVNSTEKGDLSSESTVSRIRTEHFPLTLESARPSHTSQYLCASSESRQSSGNTIYFGEGSWLTVV.

This clone was counted a few times. This sequence joins TRBV7-6 and TRBJ1-1, with TRBD1 identical over 8 bases. V was pared by 5 bases and J by 6 bases, with 5 bases of the junction left unmatched. CDR3 length: 13 residues. Germline values: CDR1 SGHVS, CDR2 FNYEAQ. As DNA, the CDR3 is TGTGCCAGCAGCCCCCAACAGGGGGCTGAAGCTTTCTTT. Residues: CASSPQQGAEAFF. Drawing the rest from reference TRBV7-6 and TRBJ1-1, the complete variable domain is GAGVSQSPRYKVTKRGQDVALRCDPISGHVSLYWYRQALGQGPEFLTYFNYEAQQDKSGLPNDRFSAERPEGSISTLTIQRTEQRDSAMYRCASSPQQGAEAFFGQGTRLTVV.

The chain has TRBV11-2 and TRBJ1-1; no reliable D call. CDR1 and CDR2 from the germline V gene are SGHAT and FQNNGV. The CDR3 length is 15 residues. V was clipped by 1 base and J by 1 base, with 10 bases between them. The CDR3 bases are TGTGCCAGCAGCTTAGCGTATCTGGGGAACACTGAAGCTTTCTTT. Translated, it gives CASSLAYLGNTEAFF.

This sequence joins TRBV30 and TRBJ2-7; D is perhaps TRBD2 (5 bases). The CDR3 runs to 11 residues. The V gene lost 4 bases and the J gene lost 5 bases, with 9 bases spanning the gap. The germline gives CDR1 GTSNPN, CDR2 SVGIG (reference sequence). CDR3 DNA sequence: TGTGCCTGGAACGACTACCACGAGCAGTACTTC. It is translated as CAWNDYHEQYF.

The gene calls are TRBV9 and TRBJ2-5, with TRBD2 matching over 7 bases. The trim removed 0 bases at V and 2 bases at J, leaving 1 base unmatched. This CDR3 contains 14 residues. Germline CDR1 and CDR2: SGDLS and YYNGEE. The CDR3 DNA reads as TGTGCCAGCAGCGTAGCGCGGGGGCAAGAGACCCAGTACTTC. Amino acid sequence: CASSVARGQETQYF.

The rearrangement joins TRBV29-1 to TRBJ2-7; unclear D gene. Trimming shortened V by 7 bases and J by 0 bases, and 16 bases separated the two germline ends. CDR3 length: 14 amino acids. Germline CDR1 is SQVTM and CDR2 is ANQGSEA. CDR3 in DNA: TGCAGCGCCTTGGGCAGGTTAGGCTCCTACGAGCAGTACTTC. It yields the protein CSALGRLGSYEQYF.

On this clone itself: This sample includes further DNA sequences coding for the same CDR3. The rearrangement uses TRBV5-1 and TRBJ1-1; D not certain. Germline assignment: CDR1 SGHRS and CDR2 YFSETQ. The CDR3 is 15 residues long. V was shortened by 0 bases and J by 0 bases, with 9 bases between the two germline ends. The DNA of the CDR3 is TGCGCCAGCAGCTTGGAGGGAGGAATGAACACTGAAGCTTTCTTT. Its translation: CASSLEGGMNTEAFF. The variable domain in full, completed from reference TRBV5-1 and TRBJ1-1, reads KAGVTQTPRYLIKTRGQQVTLSCSPISGHRSVSWYQQTPGQGLQFLFEYFSETQRNKGNFPGRFSGRQFSNSRSEMNVSTLELGDSALYLCASSLEGGMNTEAFFGQGTRLTVV.

This clone appeared a few times. The CDR3, as DNA: TGTGCCTGGTCCGGGGGGGCTAGCACTGAAGCTTTCTTT. The encoded protein is CAWSGGASTEAFF. V usage is TRBV30 and J usage is TRBJ1-1, with TRBD1 as a possible D gene (6 bases). The CDR3 consists of 13 residues. The V gene lost 5 bases and the J gene lost 4 bases, with 14 bases spanning the gap. Germline values: CDR1 GTSNPN, CDR2 SVGIG (reference sequence).

This clone has more than one count but fewer than ten. The chain recombines TRBV4-1 with TRBJ1-2; D gene ambiguous. The CDR3 has 13 residues. V was pared by 6 bases and J by 6 bases, with 14 bases between. The germline gives CDR1 MGHRA, CDR2 YSYEKL. In DNA form, the CDR3 reads TGCGCCAGCAGTTTAAGGGTTGGGGATGGCTACACCTTC. Amino acids: CASSLRVGDGYTF.